The 3 T cell receptor beta chains below all came from one sample that was sequenced in a study of cytomegalovirus exposure and HLA in healthy donors. Both 60 Vbeta primers and 13 Jbeta primers went into the PCR. Clones were read by immunoSEQ multiplex PCR, and TCRdb kept only the in-frame ones, dropping some. Among about 170,000 clones listed, roughly 85% were seen once. The sequenced material came from PBMCs. These receptors were collected from a woman aged 50 to 60 in good health and CMV-seropositive.

Of note for this clone: Other nucleotide sequences from this sample produce the same CDR3. V and J are TRBV29-1 and TRBJ2-7; TRBD1 agrees at 9 bases. V shed 1 base and J 2 bases; nucleotides not matched to a gene: 0. This CDR3 has 13 amino acids. Germline values: CDR1 SQVTM, CDR2 ANQGSEA. CDR3 region: CSVEGTGAYEQYF. The CDR3 bases are TGCAGCGTTGAAGGGACAGGGGCCTACGAGCAGTACTTC.

The chain couples TRBV28 to TRBJ2-7, with TRBD1 matching over 8 bases. CDR3 length: 16 amino acids. V was pared by 5 bases and J by 3 bases, with 12 bases of the junction left unmatched. CDR1 MDHEN and CDR2 SYDVKM come from the germline V gene. CDR3 DNA sequence: TGTGCCAGCAGTACAGGGGGAATGTCGAACGGCTACGAGCAGTACTTC. Its translation is CASSTGGMSNGYEQYF.

The chain links TRBV27 to TRBJ1-2, with D possibly TRBD1 on 6 matching bases. The V end lost 0 bases, the J end lost 6 bases, and 14 bases lay between the germline ends. This CDR3 is built from 15 residues. CDR1 and CDR2 (germline): MNHEY, SMNVEV (reference sequence). The CDR3 reads CASSLSRQGIHGYTF. The DNA for the CDR3 is TGTGCCAGCAGTTTATCCCGTCAGGGGATCCATGGCTACACCTTC.